These 5 T cell receptor beta chains were all obtained from the same sample, sequenced in a study of OX40 agonist ivuxolimab in advanced cancers. The data were produced by immunoSEQ multiplex PCR, yet TCRdb's version contains in-frame clones alone and is incomplete. The sample includes fewer than 30,000 clones, roughly 66% of them seen just once. Sequencing used CD4+ or CD8+ T cells sorted from blood, obtained in a trial of the OX40 agonist ivuxolimab. Receptors originate from an adult with an advanced solid tumor such as melanoma, head and neck, liver or kidney cancer.

This chain links TRBV13 with TRBJ2-2; TRBD2 aligns across 10 bases. J gave up 5 bases and V 4 bases, and 7 bases lay outside the gene matches. Germline V gene data show CDR1 as PRHDT and CDR2 as FYEKMQ (reference sequence). The CDR3 spans 16 residues. The CDR3 sequence is CASSSSSGGLTGELFF. The CDR3 DNA reads TGTGCCAGCAGCTCCTCTAGCGGGGGATTAACCGGGGAGCTGTTTTTT.

The chain links TRBV5-1 to TRBJ1-6, with 7 bases that match TRBD1. Germline V gene sequence: CDR1 SGHRS, CDR2 YFSETQ. The CDR3 length is 15 residues. V was pared by 4 bases and J by 7 bases, with 8 bases of the junction left unmatched. The CDR3: CASSTSDRPNSPLHF. The CDR3 nucleotides read TGCGCCAGCAGCACCTCGGACAGGCCCAATTCACCCCTCCACTTT.

This clone was seen more than once but under ten times. This specimen includes other DNA sequences encoding the same CDR3. V gene TRBV7-9 combines with J gene TRBJ2-7; possible D gene TRBD1, 6 bases. This CDR3 has 12 amino acids. CDR1 and CDR2 (germline): SEHNR, FQNEAQ (reference sequence). Trimming shortened V by 4 bases and J by 2 bases, and 6 bases separated the two germline ends. For the CDR3, the DNA is TGTGCCAGCAGCTACAGGGCCTACGAGCAGTACTTC. It codes for CASSYRAYEQYF.

V is TRBV7-3 and J is TRBJ1-1, with D tentatively TRBD1 (5 bases). The CDR3 length is 14 residues. Germline loops: CDR1 SGHTA, CDR2 FQGTGA. V lost 5 bases, J lost 10 bases, and 20 bases lay in between. In nucleotides, the CDR3 is TGTGCCAGCAGCGAACCCGGGGACCCAGGAGGAGCTTTCTTT. Its protein product is CASSEPGDPGGAFF.

This chain joins TRBV7-6 and TRBJ2-3, with D hard to call. CDR1 SGHVS and CDR2 FNYEAQ come from the germline V gene. This CDR3 has 12 residues. V shed 4 bases and J shed 3 bases, with 5 bases lying between them. For the CDR3, the DNA is TGTGCCAGCAGCTCTGGGACAGATACGCAGTATTTT. This translates into CASSSGTDTQYF.